The rows below give T cell receptor beta chains drawn from one sample of a study of T cells after posttransplantation cyclophosphamide. Assay: immunoSEQ multiplex PCR; the TCRdb copy retains only in-frame clones and omits some. Among around 3,400 clones listed, roughly 74% were seen once. Source material: memory CD8+ T cells sorted from blood. These receptors were obtained from a woman aged 55-70 years in good health, CMV-negative, and a related stem cell transplant donor. Both conserved end residues are part of each CDR3. The D gene is left open where the match is weak. Some rows have no size entry. The others give once, few or many, or a class for an expanded clone.

.	TRBJ2-3	TRBV27	once	TGTGCCAGCAGGCTCGGAGATACGCAGTATTTT	CASRLGDTQYF
.	TRBJ2-7	TRBV6-5	.	TGTGCCAGCAGTTACTTGGGGACTCCCTACGAGCAGTACTTC	CASSYLGTPYEQYF
TRBD2	TRBJ2-1	TRBV5-5	.	TGTGCCAGCGGGGTGATAGCGGGAGGCTACAATGAGCAGTTCTTC	CASGVIAGGYNEQFF
.	TRBJ2-2	TRBV19	.	TGTGCCAGTAGGCCCAGAAGAGGGGAGCTGTTTTTT	CASRPRRGELFF
.	TRBJ2-2	TRBV9	.	TGTGCCAGCAGCGCGCCAGGGGCCGGGGAGCTGTTTTTT	CASSAPGAGELFF
.	TRBJ2-7	TRBV10-3	.	TGTGCCATCAGAGGTGCGGGACAGATTCCCTGGGAGCAGTACTTC	CAIRGAGQIPWEQYF
.	TRBJ1-1	TRBV7-9	.	TGTGCCAGCAGCTTAGCCCTACAGGGTCCGAACACTGAAGCTTTCTTT	CASSLALQGPNTEAFF
.	TRBJ2-1	TRBV2	.	TGTGCCAGCACCTACTCACCGGGCTACAATGAGCAGTTCTTC	CASTYSPGYNEQFF
.	TRBJ1-2	TRBV6-5	.	TGTGCCAGCAGCCCGGGGAGTTTAACTGGGTATGGCTACACCTTC	CASSPGSLTGYGYTF
.	TRBJ2-3	TRBV28	.	TGTGCCAGCAGTTTATTGAGTGGAGCAGATACGCAGTATTTT	CASSLLSGADTQYF
.	TRBJ2-7	TRBV5-6	.	TGTGCCAGCAGCTCCTGGAGCGATTCCTACGAGCAGTACTTC	CASSSWSDSYEQYF
.	TRBJ1-2	TRBV28	.	TGTGCCAGCAGTACCCTTACAGTACCTAACTATGGCTACACCTTC	CASSTLTVPNYGYTF
.	TRBJ1-2	TRBV29-1	few	TGCAGCGTTGATGTGGCAGATAGCGACTATGGCTACACCTTC	CSVDVADSDYGYTF
.	TRBJ2-1	TRBV7-3	.	TGTGCCAGCAGCTTAACGCAGAACAATGAGCAGTTCTTC	CASSLTQNNEQFF
.	TRBJ1-2	TRBV28	once	TGTGCCAGCAGTTTTGGGGGGATATATGGCTACACCTTC	CASSFGGIYGYTF
.	TRBJ2-5	TRBV15	once	TGTGCCACCAGCAGAGATTGGGGAGGCGAGACCCAGTACTTC	CATSRDWGGETQYF
.	TRBJ2-2	TRBV5-4	.	TGTGCCAGCAGCTTTCAGGGAGGTGGGGAGCTGTTTTTT	CASSFQGGGELFF
TRBD1	TRBJ2-1	TRBV4-2	.	TGTGCCAGCAGCCAAATAACCGGGACAGGGGGCGGTGAGCAGTTCTTC	CASSQITGTGGGEQFF
.	TRBJ1-6	TRBV4-3	.	TGCGCCAGCAGCCAAGCAAGGGGTCTGGGGAATTCACCCCTCCACTTT	CASSQARGLGNSPLHF
.	TRBJ2-2	TRBV9	.	TGTGCCAGCAGCGTAGGAGGTAGCGGCACCGGGGAGCTGTTTTTT	CASSVGGSGTGELFF
.	TRBJ1-6	TRBV13	.	TGTGCCAGCAGCCTTGGACAGTGGAATTCACCCCTCCACTTT	CASSLGQWNSPLHF
.	TRBJ1-6	TRBV6-5	.	TGTGCCAGCAGCGATCAGGGCGAGACCCTCCACTTT	CASSDQGETLHF
.	TRBJ2-3	TRBV9	.	TGTGCCAGCAGCCGCGATGGGAGCGGGTGGAAAGATACGCAGTATTTT	CASSRDGSGWKDTQYF
TRBD1	TRBJ1-2	TRBV28	.	TGTGCCAGCAGAAAGGGGACAGGGGGCGCTGACTATGGCTACACCTTC	CASRKGTGGADYGYTF
TRBD1	TRBJ1-6	TRBV4-2	once	TGTGCCAGCAGCCAGGGACAGGGCTATAATTCCCCCCTCCACTTT	CASSQGQGYNSPLHF
TRBD2	TRBJ2-3	TRBV5-6	.	TGTGCCAGCAGCTTGTTAGCGGGGTCTAGCACAGATACGCAGTATTTT	CASSLLAGSSTDTQYF
.	TRBJ2-7	TRBV28	.	TGTGCCAGCAGTCCCGACCCCTGGCGGGAGCAGTACTTC	CASSPDPWREQYF
TRBD2	TRBJ2-1	TRBV19	few	TGTGCCAGTTCACGGACTAGCGGCGACTACAATGAGCAGTTCTTC	CASSRTSGDYNEQFF
.	TRBJ1-1	TRBV27	.	TGTGCCAGCAGTTTAATCCTACGGAGCACTGAAGCTTTCTTT	CASSLILRSTEAFF
.	TRBJ2-1	TRBV7-8	.	TGTGCCAGCAGCCCCGGGACATACTACAATGAGCAGTTCTTC	CASSPGTYYNEQFF
TRBD1	TRBJ2-1	TRBV4-3	.	TGCGCCAGCAGCCAATATGGGGACAGGGCGGGCAATGAGCAGTTCTTC	CASSQYGDRAGNEQFF
.	TRBJ2-5	TRBV11-2	.	TGTGCCAGCAGCTTGGGCCCGGCGGGGACCCAGTACTTC	CASSLGPAGTQYF
.	TRBJ2-3	TRBV9	.	TGTGCCAGCAGCGTAGGGGCGGGGACGGGCACAGATACGCAGTATTTT	CASSVGAGTGTDTQYF
TRBD2	TRBJ2-1	TRBV6-1	.	TGTGCCAGCAGTGAAGCAGCGGGGGGGCACAATGAGCAGTTCTTC	CASSEAAGGHNEQFF
TRBD2	TRBJ2-7	TRBV28	.	TGTGCCAGCCATCCGAATCTCAGCGGGAGGGCTGTCTACGAGCAGTACTTC	CASHPNLSGRAVYEQYF
TRBD1	TRBJ2-3	TRBV27	.	TGTGCCAGCAGTTTATCAGGGGGCTTGGGAGATACGCAGTATTTT	CASSLSGGLGDTQYF
.	TRBJ1-2	TRBV6-1	.	TGTGCCAGCAGGGGGGCCGGTTCGGGCTATGGCTACACCTTC	CASRGAGSGYGYTF
.	TRBJ2-7	TRBV29-1	.	TGCAGCGTTGAATCTAGCGACTACGAGCAGTACTTC	CSVESSDYEQYF
TRBD1	TRBJ1-5	TRBV7-6	few	TGTGCCAGCAGCGGGACAGGGTCGGGGGATCAGCCCCAGCATTTT	CASSGTGSGDQPQHF
TRBD1	TRBJ1-6	TRBV19	.	TGTGCCAGTAGTACCAGGACAGGGCGAGATAATTCACCCCTCCACTTT	CASSTRTGRDNSPLHF
TRBD1	TRBJ1-1	TRBV27	.	TGTGCCAGCAGTTCCCCGTACGGGACAGGGGGCCCGTACACTGAAGCTTTCTTT	CASSSPYGTGGPYTEAFF
TRBD1	TRBJ1-2	TRBV6-5	few	TGTGCCAGCAGTTACTCTGACAGGGGGTATGGCTACACCTTC	CASSYSDRGYGYTF
.	TRBJ2-6	TRBV19	.	TGTGCTACTACGGGGTCTGGGGCCAACGTCCTGACTTTC	CATTGSGANVLTF
.	TRBJ2-3	TRBV4-3	.	TGCGCCAGCAGCCAAGGACTAGGAGACACAGATACGCAGTATTTT	CASSQGLGDTDTQYF
.	TRBJ1-1	TRBV4-1	.	TGCGCCAGCAGCCAGGTTAAGCTGAACACTGAAGCTTTCTTT	CASSQVKLNTEAFF
TRBD1	TRBJ2-5	TRBV11-1	.	TGTGCCAGCAGCTTTCCCCGACAGGGGGCTCTAGAGACCCAGTACTTC	CASSFPRQGALETQYF
TRBD2	TRBJ2-2	TRBV5-1	.	TGCGCCAGCAGCTTGAGTTCGGGACTAGTCCTCAACACCGGGGAGCTGTTTTTT	CASSLSSGLVLNTGELFF
.	TRBJ2-1	TRBV5-1	.	TGCGCCAGCAGCGTCGGGAGTCAAAATGAGCAGTTCTTC	CASSVGSQNEQFF
.	TRBJ2-1	TRBV7-9	.	TGTGCCAGCAGCTTAAAGGGAGTCGAGCAGTTCTTC	CASSLKGVEQFF
TRBD2	TRBJ2-3	TRBV4-3	.	TGCGCCAGCAGCCAAGAGCTAGCGGGGAGCACAGATACGCAGTATTTT	CASSQELAGSTDTQYF
TRBD2	TRBJ2-7	TRBV7-8	.	TGTGCCAGCAGCTTCAGCGGGAGCTCCTACGAGCAGTACTTC	CASSFSGSSYEQYF
TRBD2	TRBJ2-2	TRBV6-4	few	TGTGCCAGCAGTGAAACTAGCGGGGGGCCGAACACCGGGGAGCTGTTTTTT	CASSETSGGPNTGELFF